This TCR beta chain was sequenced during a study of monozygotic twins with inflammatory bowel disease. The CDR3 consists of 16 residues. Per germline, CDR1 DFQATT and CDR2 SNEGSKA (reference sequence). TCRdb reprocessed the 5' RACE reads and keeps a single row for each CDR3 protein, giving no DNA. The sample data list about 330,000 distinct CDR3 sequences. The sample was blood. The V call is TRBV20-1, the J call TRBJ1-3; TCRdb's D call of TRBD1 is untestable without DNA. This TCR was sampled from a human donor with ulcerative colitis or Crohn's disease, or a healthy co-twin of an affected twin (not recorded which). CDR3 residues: CSARTATLPSGNTIYF.